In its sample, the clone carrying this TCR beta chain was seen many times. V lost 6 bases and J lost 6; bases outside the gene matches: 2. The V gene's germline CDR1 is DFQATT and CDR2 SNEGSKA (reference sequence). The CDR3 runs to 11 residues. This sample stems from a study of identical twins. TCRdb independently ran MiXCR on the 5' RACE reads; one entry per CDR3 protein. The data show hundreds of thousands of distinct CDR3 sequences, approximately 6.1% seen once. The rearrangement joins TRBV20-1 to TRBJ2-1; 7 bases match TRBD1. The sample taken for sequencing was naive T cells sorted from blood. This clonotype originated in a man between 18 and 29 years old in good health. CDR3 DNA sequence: TGCAGTGCGGGACAGTCCAATGAGCAGTTCTTC. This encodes CSAGQSNEQFF.